The source of this T cell receptor (beta chain) is a study of control samples from healthy donors and cancer patients. Profiled with immunoSEQ multiplex PCR; TCRdb holds only in-frame clones, not every one. There are over 120,000 clones in the sample; 85% to 95% occur only once, and 13% to 15% lies in the top ten. Germline V gene lookup returns CDR1 MNHEY and CDR2 SMNVEV (reference sequence). CDR3 length equals 14 residues. Trimming removed 4 bases from V and 4 bases from J; junction bases left unmatched: 4. This chain connects TRBV27 to TRBJ1-2; 9 bases are a match to TRBD1. The sequence was obtained from a man between 60 and 75 years old with colorectal cancer. Sequenced material: PBMCs. The CDR3 loop is CASSSTGGVYGYTF. In DNA form, the CDR3 reads TGTGCCAGCAGTTCCACAGGGGGCGTCTATGGCTACACCTTC.